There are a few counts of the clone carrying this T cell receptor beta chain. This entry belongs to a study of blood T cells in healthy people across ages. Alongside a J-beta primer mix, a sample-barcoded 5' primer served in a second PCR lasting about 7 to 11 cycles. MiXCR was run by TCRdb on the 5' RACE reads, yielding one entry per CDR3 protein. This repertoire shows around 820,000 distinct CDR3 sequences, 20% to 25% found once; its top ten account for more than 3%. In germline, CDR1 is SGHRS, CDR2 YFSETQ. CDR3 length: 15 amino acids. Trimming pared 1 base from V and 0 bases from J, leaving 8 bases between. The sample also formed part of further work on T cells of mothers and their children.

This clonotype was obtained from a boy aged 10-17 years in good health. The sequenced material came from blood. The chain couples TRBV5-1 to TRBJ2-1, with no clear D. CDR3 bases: TGCGCCAGCAGCTTGATCTGGGGCTCCTACAATGAGCAGTTCTTC. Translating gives CASSLIWGSYNEQFF.